Listed below are T cell receptor beta chains from one sample, sequenced in a study of blood T cell repertoires in COVID-19. Profiling relied on immunoSEQ multiplex PCR, and the TCRdb table lists in-frame clones only, not all of them. This sample has some 170,000 clones, with over 75% found just once. Sequenced sample: peripheral blood. Receptors were obtained from a man aged 65-85 years with acute or convalescent COVID-19. Both conserved end residues are part of each CDR3. Each record gives: D gene, J gene, V gene, clone size, CDR3 protein, CDR3 DNA. The D gene is left open where the match is weak. Size is omitted from some rows. Given values are once, few, many or a class for expanded clones.

D gene: .
J gene: TRBJ1-6
V gene: TRBV30
clone size: .
CDR3 protein: CAWSVEVRFHF
CDR3 DNA: TGTGCCTGGAGTGTAGAGGTACGGTTCCACTTT

D gene: TRBD1
J gene: TRBJ1-1
V gene: TRBV11-2
clone size: .
CDR3 protein: CASSTRTGNTEAFF
CDR3 DNA: TGTGCCAGCAGCACGCGGACAGGGAACACTGAAGCTTTCTTT

D gene: TRBD1
J gene: TRBJ2-7
V gene: TRBV11-2
clone size: .
CDR3 protein: CASSLFFRDSSYEQYF
CDR3 DNA: TGTGCCAGCAGCTTATTTTTTCGGGACAGTTCTTACGAGCAGTACTTC

D gene: .
J gene: TRBJ2-7
V gene: TRBV3-1/TRBV3-2
clone size: once
CDR3 protein: CASSPQQASYEQYF
CDR3 DNA: TGTGCCAGCAGCCCCCAGCAGGCCTCCTACGAGCAGTACTTC

D gene: TRBD1
J gene: TRBJ2-5
V gene: TRBV24-1
clone size: .
CDR3 protein: CATSAQGQGGRETQYF
CDR3 DNA: TGTGCCACCAGTGCACAAGGACAGGGCGGACGAGAGACCCAGTACTTC

D gene: TRBD2
J gene: TRBJ2-1
V gene: TRBV10-3
clone size: .
CDR3 protein: CATNPGTSQNEQFF
CDR3 DNA: TGTGCCACCAACCCCGGGACTAGTCAGAATGAGCAGTTCTTC

D gene: .
J gene: TRBJ2-7
V gene: TRBV6-1
clone size: .
CDR3 protein: CASSEGGLYNEQYF
CDR3 DNA: TGTGCCAGCAGTGAAGGGGGGCTTTACAACGAGCAGTACTTC

D gene: .
J gene: TRBJ2-3
V gene: TRBV27
clone size: once
CDR3 protein: CASSPRWDTQYF
CDR3 DNA: TGTGCCAGCAGTCCTAGGTGGGATACGCAGTATTTT

D gene: TRBD1
J gene: TRBJ1-1
V gene: TRBV14
clone size: .
CDR3 protein: CASSQDLRDRVNTEAFF
CDR3 DNA: TGTGCCAGCAGCCAAGATCTGAGGGACAGAGTGAACACTGAAGCTTTCTTT

D gene: TRBD1
J gene: TRBJ1-2
V gene: TRBV30
clone size: .
CDR3 protein: CAWRIQGRRYGYTF
CDR3 DNA: TGTGCCTGGAGGATACAGGGGCGGAGGTATGGCTACACCTTC

D gene: .
J gene: TRBJ1-5
V gene: TRBV6-1
clone size: .
CDR3 protein: CASSEALFQPQHF
CDR3 DNA: TGTGCCAGCAGTGAAGCCCTGTTTCAGCCCCAGCATTTT

D gene: .
J gene: TRBJ2-5
V gene: TRBV28
clone size: .
CDR3 protein: CASISGDSETQYF
CDR3 DNA: TGTGCCAGCATCTCGGGAGACTCGGAGACCCAGTACTTC

D gene: TRBD1
J gene: TRBJ1-2
V gene: TRBV28
clone size: .
CDR3 protein: CASSLSGLSGQGFGYTF
CDR3 DNA: TGTGCCAGCAGTTTATCGGGTTTATCGGGACAGGGGTTTGGCTACACCTTC

D gene: TRBD2
J gene: TRBJ2-5
V gene: TRBV14
clone size: .
CDR3 protein: CASSLYPGLAGYQETQYF
CDR3 DNA: TGTGCCAGCAGCCTTTATCCGGGACTAGCGGGATACCAAGAGACCCAGTACTTC

D gene: TRBD1
J gene: TRBJ2-7
V gene: TRBV7-6
clone size: .
CDR3 protein: CASSDRDAEQYF
CDR3 DNA: TGTGCCAGCAGCGACAGGGATGCCGAGCAGTACTTC

D gene: TRBD2
J gene: TRBJ2-1
V gene: TRBV7-2
clone size: few
CDR3 protein: CASSRWTSLSGVEQFF
CDR3 DNA: TGTGCCAGCAGCAGATGGACTAGCCTCAGCGGCGTCGAGCAGTTCTTC

D gene: TRBD2
J gene: TRBJ2-1
V gene: TRBV7-8
clone size: .
CDR3 protein: CASSPRTSLGNEQFF
CDR3 DNA: TGTGCCAGCAGCCCTCGGACTAGCTTGGGCAATGAGCAGTTCTTC

D gene: .
J gene: TRBJ2-1
V gene: TRBV7-2
clone size: .
CDR3 protein: CASSLEERLDYNEQFF
CDR3 DNA: TGTGCCAGCAGCTTAGAGGAGCGCCTAGACTACAATGAGCAGTTCTTC

D gene: .
J gene: TRBJ2-7
V gene: TRBV6-5
clone size: .
CDR3 protein: CASSLGGTYEQYF
CDR3 DNA: TGTGCCAGCAGTCTTGGGGGGACCTACGAGCAGTACTTC

D gene: .
J gene: TRBJ1-1
V gene: TRBV11-2
clone size: .
CDR3 protein: CASSGRPQGFSTEAFF
CDR3 DNA: TGTGCCAGCAGCGGTAGGCCCCAGGGGTTCAGCACTGAAGCTTTCTTT

D gene: TRBD2
J gene: TRBJ2-3
V gene: TRBV11-1
clone size: few
CDR3 protein: CASSPTSPDTQYF
CDR3 DNA: TGTGCCAGCAGCCCGACTAGCCCGGATACGCAGTATTTT